These 3 T cell receptor beta chains originate from one sample sequenced in a study of T cells after yellow fever vaccination. TCRdb used MiXCR to reprocess the 5' RACE reads, holding one entry per CDR3 protein. The sample lists about 300,000 distinct CDR3 sequences, 6.5% to 8.5% occurring once. The sequencing used PBMCs, collected about 49 days after the first yellow fever vaccination. Source of these receptors: a young man who received the YFV17D yellow fever vaccine.

The table lists this clonotype with many counts. J is TRBJ2-5 and V is TRBV7-9, with unresolved D. Germline loops: CDR1 SEHNR, CDR2 FQNEAQ (reference sequence). The ends were cut back, 3 bases at V and 0 bases at J, with 5 bases in the middle. The CDR3 loop spans 13 amino acids. This CDR3 is CASSFANQETQYF. The CDR3 DNA is TGTGCCAGCAGCTTTGCTAACCAAGAGACCCAGTACTTC.

The table lists this clonotype with a few counts. At one end the junction does not follow the germline gene, possibly because of a read error. The V gene is TRBV6-2 or TRBV6-3, the J gene TRBJ2-4; 9 positions match TRBD1. Germline V gene sequence: CDR1 MNHEY, CDR2 SVGEGT. This CDR3 has 13 residues. The CDR3, as DNA: TGTGCCAGCAGCCACGGGACAGGGTTGTTTTCGAACTTC. Protein product: CASSHGTGLFSNF.

This clonotype was detected only a few times. This chain uses TRBV12-3 or TRBV12-4 with TRBJ2-6; D uncertain. V dropped 6 bases and J dropped 3 bases, with 9 bases sitting between them. The CDR3 is 14 amino acids. CDR3 sequence: CASSPPNGANVLTF. The CDR3 coding sequence is TGTGCCAGCAGCCCCCCGAATGGGGCCAACGTCCTGACTTTC.